Included here is one T cell receptor beta chain sequence, with context. Its antigen is not known. The material for each subset, its genomic DNA, was split evenly across several immunoSEQ plates. Unsorted PBMC DNA went through sequencing on ten immunoSEQ deep assay plates. The method was immunoSEQ multiplex PCR; TCRdb's version includes in-frame clones alone and lacks a portion of them. The sample has 450,000 to 650,000 clones; roughly 79% are singletons. This entry is derived from a study of shared clonotypes between healthy human individuals. Whole-study findings and limits: Clonotype sharing among the donors was expected to vary with sequencing depth.

The CDR3 contains 17 residues. V was pared by 5 bases and J by 2 bases, with 19 bases between. Germline CDR1 is LNHDA and CDR2 is SQIVND (reference sequence). The origin of this receptor is a middle-aged woman in good health. Some clones in this sample may be carry-over from other donors' samples. The sequencing input was PBMCs. The chain is built from TRBV19 and TRBJ1-5, with D maybe TRBD1 (5 bases). The CDR3 nucleotides are TGTGCCAGTAGTCACCTGGGGGGGTCGGGGGGCAATCAGCCCCAGCATTTT. Translating gives CASSHLGGSGGNQPQHF.